This entry features one T cell receptor beta chain sequence. Germline CDR1 reads MDHEN; CDR2 reads SYDVKM. Trimming took 2 bases from V and 2 from J; bases not matched to a gene: 11. The CDR3 has 18 amino acids. The data originate from a study of blood T cell repertoires in COVID-19. The authors' processing: For nucleated cells, counts were estimated from reference gene primer amplification. Sequencing used immunoSEQ multiplex PCR; TCRdb keeps in-frame clones, though not all of them. D and trimming come from the DNA, and the V and J calls and clone size come from that table. The sample holds around 150,000 clones, roughly 91% seen once.

V usage is TRBV28 and J usage is TRBJ2-4; 8 bases line up with TRBD1. Sequencing was performed on peripheral blood. The clonotype originates from a woman aged 45-60 years with acute or convalescent COVID-19. The CDR3 reads CASSLGPLTGDPKNIQYF. The CDR3 coding sequence is TGTGCCAGCAGTTTAGGCCCCTTGACAGGGGATCCCAAAAACATTCAGTACTTC.